The 9 T cell receptor beta chains given below trace back to one sample, sequenced in a study of Ad26.COV2.S vaccination and SARS-CoV-2 variants. Described treatment: about 20 received Ad26.COV2.S at low or high dose, single or two shots; about 5 received placebo; per-sample allocation not given. All samples were drawn on day 63, counting from the first vaccine or placebo injection. Repertoires were generated with immunoSEQ multiplex PCR, while TCRdb's copy carries only in-frame clones and drops some. The sample has some 390,000 clones, 70% to 90% seen once. The specimen comprised peripheral blood, sampled in a trial of Ad26.COV2.S vaccine versus placebo. The receptors originated from a person aged 18-65 years who received the Ad26.COV2.S COVID-19 vaccine or a placebo.

The rearrangement links TRBV5-1 to TRBJ2-7; 9 nucleotides line up with TRBD1. The CDR3 length is 15 residues. Germline lookup yields CDR1 SGHRS and CDR2 YFSETQ. Trimming removed 3 bases from V and 5 bases from J; junction bases left unmatched: 9. CDR3 in amino acids: CASSSPGQGVHEQYF. The CDR3 DNA follows: TGCGCCAGCAGCTCCCCGGGACAGGGTGTGCACGAGCAGTACTTC.

This chain joins TRBV6-5 and TRBJ2-5, with 8 bases that match TRBD2. The junction had 4 bases not matched to a gene; V was cut back by 6 bases and J by 7 bases. Germline V gene sequence: CDR1 MNHEY, CDR2 SVGAGI. The CDR3 runs to 12 residues. CDR3 sequence (DNA): TGTGCCAGCAGCCGGGGGGGCGGGACCCAGTACTTC. Translated, it gives CASSRGGGTQYF.

The chain recombines TRBV6-2 or TRBV6-3 with TRBJ2-4; D call uncertain. This CDR3 contains 15 residues. Trimming took 0 bases from V and 6 from J, leaving 12 bases between them. Germline V gene sequence: CDR1 MNHEY, CDR2 SVGEGT. The CDR3 loop reads CASSYSSERANIQYF. The CDR3, as DNA: TGTGCCAGCAGTTACTCGTCAGAAAGAGCAAACATTCAGTACTTC.

J is TRBJ2-1 and V is TRBV10-2; maybe TRBD1 (7 bases). CDR1 is WSHSY, CDR2 SAAADI, per germline. The V and J ends lost 3 bases and 4 bases respectively, with 10 bases between them. This CDR3 contains 14 residues. The chain's CDR3 is CASSDRGTYNEQFF. CDR3 in DNA: TGCGCCAGCAGTGACAGGGGGACTTACAATGAGCAGTTCTTC.

The chain joins TRBV25-1 to TRBJ2-1; 8 bases are shared with TRBD1. V lost 1 base, J lost 3 bases, and 11 bases stayed unmatched. Germline values: CDR1 MGHDK, CDR2 SYGVNS. The CDR3 totals 18 residues. CDR3 in amino acids: CASSESPPGRGLYNEQFF. The CDR3 DNA follows: TGTGCCAGCAGTGAATCCCCCCCGGGCAGGGGGCTCTACAATGAGCAGTTCTTC.

This clone occurred once. The V gene is TRBV11-3, the J gene TRBJ2-7; D not certain. Germline V gene sequence: CDR1 SGHNT, CDR2 YENEEA. CDR3 length: 13 amino acids. V was clipped by 5 bases and J by 10 bases, with 18 bases between them. CDR3 sequence: CASSLTIHGDQYF. The DNA of the CDR3 is TGTGCCAGCAGCCTCACCATACATGGAGACCAGTACTTC.

V usage is TRBV2 and J usage is TRBJ2-5; 8 bases align to TRBD2. CDR3 length: 13 residues. Germline assignment: CDR1 SNHLY and CDR2 FYNNEI. Trimming at V came to 6 bases and at J to 5 bases, leaving 5 bases not matched to a gene. The CDR3 is CASRLTSGETQYF. CDR3 bases: TGTGCCAGCAGGCTTACTAGCGGTGAGACCCAGTACTTC.

This chain uses TRBV21-1 with TRBJ2-5. TRBV21-1 is a listed pseudogene. The CDR3 contains 12 residues. CDR3 region: CASRTWEETQYF. The CDR3 DNA sequence: TGTGCCAGCCGGACCTGGGAAGAGACCCAGTACTTC.

CDR3 bases: TGTGCTAGTGGTTTGCAGGGTTTCGGCAATGAGCAGTTCTTC. Amino acid sequence: CASGLQGFGNEQFF. The rearrangement uses TRBV12-5 and TRBJ2-1; weak D call: TRBD1 (5 bases). The CDR3 runs 14 residues. With 2 bases removed from V and 6 bases from J, the gap between germline ends came to 11 bases. The germline CDR1 and CDR2 sequences are LGHNT and FRNRAP.